One sample yielded the 29 T cell receptor beta chains listed below, sequenced in a study of blood T cells in healthy people across ages. A sample-barcoded 5' primer and a J-beta primer mix were used in a second PCR of roughly 7 to 12 cycles. TCRdb re-called the 5' RACE reads through MiXCR, storing one row per CDR3 protein. The table includes about 730,000 distinct CDR3 sequences, approximately 39% detected once. Input material: blood. All receptors derive from a woman aged 60-75 years in good health.

This rearrangement joins TRBV5-4 to TRBJ1-5, with D maybe TRBD1 (5 bases). The CDR3 length is 15 residues. Trimming took off 1 base at V and 5 bases at J, with 13 bases between the two ends. The V gene's germline CDR1 is SGHNT and CDR2 YYREEE (reference sequence). CDR3 protein: CASSLMPGDHQPQHF. The CDR3 region has the DNA TGTGCCAGCAGCTTGATGCCCGGGGACCATCAGCCCCAGCATTTT.

Concerning this clonotype: This could be a read error, since a much larger clone is one nucleotide away. V and J are TRBV20-1 and TRBJ2-1; TRBD2 might be the D (6 bases). The J call is doubtful: the DNA matches TRBJ2-7 better. Per the germline V gene, CDR1 is DFQATT and CDR2 is SNEGSKA (reference sequence). The CDR3 length is 16 residues. The CDR3, as DNA: TGCAGTGCTACCTCGGCGGGGCGGGACTCCTACAATGAGCAGTACTTC. Translating it yields CSATSAGRDSYNEQYF.

The chain joins TRBV27 to TRBJ2-1; 14 nucleotides match TRBD2. After removal of 6 bases from V and 13 bases from J, the junction contained 17 bases not matched to a gene. The CDR3 extends over 17 amino acids. Per the germline V gene, CDR1 is MNHEY and CDR2 is SMNVEV (reference sequence). The chain's CDR3 is CASRPGLAGVKGETQFF. CDR3 bases: TGTGCCAGCAGACCGGGACTAGCGGGAGTAAAGGGGGAGACCCAGTTCTTC.

The V call is TRBV3-1, the J call TRBJ2-1; TRBD1 is a possible D gene (5 bases). Germline CDR1 and CDR2: LGHDT and YNNKEL (reference sequence). The CDR3 contains 13 residues. V lost 6 bases, J lost 9 bases, and 15 bases lay in between. The CDR3 nucleotides read TGTGCCAGCAGTAACCTAGGGGTCGGTGAGCAGTTCTTC. Translation: CASSNLGVGEQFF.

There are a few counts of this clonotype. The V and J genes are TRBV7-2 and TRBJ2-5, with 12 bases aligning to TRBD2. The CDR3 contains 18 residues. CDR1 is SGHTA, CDR2 FQGNSA, per germline. V dropped 3 bases and J dropped 0; count of bases not matched to a gene: 8. In nucleotides, the CDR3 is TGTGCCAGCAGCTTCCGACTAGCGGGAGCCGCGTACCAAGAGACCCAGTACTTC. Translation: CASSFRLAGAAYQETQYF.

The J gene is TRBJ1-2, the V gene TRBV28, with D hard to call. This CDR3 contains 13 residues. Germline V gives CDR1 MDHEN, CDR2 SYDVKM. The V and J ends lost 7 bases and 0 bases respectively, with 9 bases between them. CDR3 region: CASTDGTNYGYTF. DNA for the CDR3: TGTGCCAGCACCGACGGGACTAACTATGGCTACACCTTC.

This clonotype was observed a handful of times. The J gene is TRBJ2-3, the V gene TRBV12-5, with D perhaps matching TRBD1 or TRBD2 (6 bases each). Trimming pared 6 bases from V and 6 bases from J, leaving 16 bases between. The germline V gene has CDR1 LGHNT and CDR2 FRNRAP. The CDR3 is 14 amino acids. The CDR3 sequence: CASGRGAGVDTQYF. The CDR3 DNA follows: TGTGCTAGTGGCCGCGGGGCAGGGGTCGATACGCAGTATTTT.

In this sample, this clonotype turned up a few times. The chain employs TRBV2 and TRBJ2-5; D remains ambiguous. The V and J ends lost 6 bases and 1 base respectively, with 12 bases between them. This CDR3 comprises 14 residues. Per the germline V gene, CDR1 is SNHLY and CDR2 is FYNNEI. The CDR3 bases are TGTGCCAGCAGGTCAAGGAACAGCCAAGAGACCCAGTACTTC. It is translated as CASRSRNSQETQYF.

Ten or more counts support this clonotype. The genes are TRBV5-1 and TRBJ2-5; 9 bases line up with TRBD1. This CDR3 has 12 amino acids. V gave up 5 bases and J gave up 11 bases; unmatched junction bases: 7. Germline V gene lookup returns CDR1 SGHRS and CDR2 YFSETQ. In DNA form, the CDR3 reads TGCGCCAGCAGAGCCGGGACAGGGCTGCAGTACTTC. Protein product: CASRAGTGLQYF. Full variable domain (missing parts from reference TRBV5-1 and TRBJ2-5): KAGVTQTPRYLIKTRGQQVTLSCSPISGHRSVSWYQQTPGQGLQFLFEYFSETQRNKGNFPGRFSGRQFSNSRSEMNVSTLELGDSALYLCASRAGTGLQYFGPGTRLLVL.

The chain couples TRBV5-1 to TRBJ2-3, with D hard to call. Trimming removed 4 bases at V and 6 bases at J, with 12 bases between. Germline V lookup: CDR1 SGHRS, CDR2 YFSETQ. The CDR3 totals 13 residues. CDR3 nucleotide sequence: TGCGCCAGCAGCGCATTGACTGAGGATACGCAGTATTTT. This gives the protein CASSALTEDTQYF. Full variable domain (remainder filled in from reference TRBV5-1 and TRBJ2-3): KAGVTQTPRYLIKTRGQQVTLSCSPISGHRSVSWYQQTPGQGLQFLFEYFSETQRNKGNFPGRFSGRQFSNSRSEMNVSTLELGDSALYLCASSALTEDTQYFGPGTRLTVL.

V is TRBV9 and J is TRBJ2-1; the match to TRBD2 covers 8 bases. J gave up 5 bases and V 4 bases, and 11 bases lay outside the gene matches. Germline values: CDR1 SGDLS, CDR2 YYNGEE. CDR3 length: 16 amino acids. The CDR3 bases are TGTGCCAGCAGCCGTATACAAGCGGGAGCGGACAATGAGCAGTTCTTC. This translates into CASSRIQAGADNEQFF.

This clonotype was observed a single time. The chain uses TRBV10-3 and TRBJ2-7; a weak D match, TRBD2 (5 bases). CDR1 is ENHRY and CDR2 is SYGVKD in the germline V gene. The germline V and J ends were trimmed by 6 bases and 7 bases, with 25 bases remaining between them. The CDR3 extends over 16 amino acids. The CDR3: CAISPHRADEYNEQYF. The CDR3 bases are TGTGCCATCAGCCCTCATCGAGCGGACGAATACAATGAGCAGTACTTC.

This clonotype was detected only a few times. The chain joins TRBV11-2 to TRBJ1-1, with a possible D match to TRBD1 (5 bases). The germline V gene encodes CDR1 SGHAT and CDR2 FQNNGV. V was trimmed by 1 base and J by 1 base, leaving 10 bases between them. The CDR3 runs 15 residues. The CDR3 nucleotides read TGTGCCAGCAGCTTAGGGGGACCGAGGAACACTGAAGCTTTCTTT. Translating gives CASSLGGPRNTEAFF.

The chain links TRBV11-3 to TRBJ2-5; TRBD2 is a possible D gene (5 bases). Germline CDR1 reads SGHNT; CDR2 reads YENEEA. The CDR3 covers 16 residues. Trimming took off 1 base at V and 11 bases at J, with 23 bases between the two ends. Here the CDR3 DNA reads TGTGCCAGCAGCTTAGGAGCTGGGCCATCGGGATGGCAGCAGTACTTC. Protein sequence: CASSLGAGPSGWQQYF.

This chain uses TRBV4-2 with TRBJ2-7; TRBD2 matches at 10 bases. This CDR3 has 18 amino acids. The germline gives CDR1 LGHNA, CDR2 YNFKEQ. V lost 0 bases to trimming and J lost 4 bases; unmatched junction nucleotides: 12. The CDR3 sequence is CASSQDFGASGRGYEQYF. The CDR3 DNA reads as TGTGCCAGCAGCCAAGATTTCGGGGCTAGCGGGAGAGGGTACGAGCAGTACTTC.

This clonotype was seen a handful of times. The rearrangement joins TRBV13 to TRBJ2-6; D possibly corresponds to TRBD1 (6 bases). CDR1 and CDR2 (germline): PRHDT, FYEKMQ (reference sequence). The length of the CDR3 is 17 residues. Trimming took off 3 bases at V and 3 bases at J, with 15 bases between the two ends. The CDR3, as DNA: TGTGCCAGCAGCTTGGCTCATACAGGGTTTGGGGCCAACGTCCTGACTTTC. This codes for CASSLAHTGFGANVLTF.

Comment on this clonotype: A much larger clone is a single base away; this may be a read error. The J gene is TRBJ2-1, the V gene TRBV7-2; TRBD1 matches at 7 bases. The CDR3 covers 15 residues. CDR1 is SGHTA and CDR2 is FQGNSA in the germline V gene. The CDR3 is CASSLGGQPSNEQFF. The CDR3 DNA reads as TGTGCCAGCAGTTTAGGGGGACAGCCTAGCAATGAGCAGTTCTTC.

This rearrangement joins TRBV29-1 to TRBJ2-5; TRBD2 might be the D (6 bases). Germline V gene data show CDR1 as SQVTM and CDR2 as ANQGSEA. The CDR3 totals 16 residues. Deletions cut 4 bases from V and 11 bases from J, with 29 bases between. CDR3 in amino acids: CSVVWLGSGTGDRQYF. The CDR3 DNA reads as TGCAGCGTTGTATGGCTGGGATCCGGGACTGGAGATAGGCAGTACTTC.

In its sample, this clonotype was seen a few times. The gene calls are TRBV3-1 and TRBJ2-7, with a weak D call TRBD1 (6 bases). The CDR3 spans 16 residues. The germline V and J ends were trimmed by 0 bases and 7 bases, with 19 bases remaining between them. Germline CDR1 and CDR2: LGHDT and YNNKEL (reference sequence). The chain's CDR3 is CASSQDYGTPLEEQYF. The CDR3 DNA reads as TGTGCCAGCAGCCAAGATTATGGGACACCACTTGAGGAGCAGTACTTC.

This clonotype was seen only a few times. The junction and the germline gene differ at one end; a read error may be behind it. The chain combines TRBV7-9 with TRBJ2-5; weak D call: TRBD2 (7 bases). CDR1 is SEHNR and CDR2 is FQNEAQ in the germline V gene (reference sequence). The CDR3 length is 15 residues. The CDR3 DNA reads as TGTGCCAGCAACTTAGGGGGGTCTAGCGGAGAGACCCAGTACTTC. Residues: CASNLGGSSGETQYF.

The chain has TRBV20-1 and TRBJ2-1, with 8 positions matching TRBD2. This CDR3 has 14 residues. Unmatched junction bases numbered 4, after V lost 5 bases and J lost 1 base. Germline assignment: CDR1 DFQATT and CDR2 SNEGSKA (reference sequence). In DNA, the CDR3 is TGCAGTGCTGTACTAGCGGTGTCCTACAATGAGCAGTTCTTC. Protein sequence: CSAVLAVSYNEQFF.

The chain has TRBV28 and TRBJ1-4; D ambiguous. The CDR3 consists of 14 residues. The ends were cut back, 5 bases at V and 5 bases at J, with 12 bases in the middle. Germline V lookup: CDR1 MDHEN, CDR2 SYDVKM. The DNA of the CDR3 is TGTGCCAGCAGTCCCGGGTCCCTAAATGAAAAACTGTTTTTT. This codes for CASSPGSLNEKLFF.

The chain employs TRBV5-1 and TRBJ2-1; 13 bases align to TRBD2. This CDR3 contains 16 residues. Germline CDR1 SGHRS, CDR2 YFSETQ. The J segment lost 6 bases and the V segment lost 2 bases, leaving 5 bases of the junction unmatched. The CDR3 protein is CASSFTSGGALNEQFF. The CDR3 DNA is TGCGCCAGCAGCTTTACTAGCGGGGGGGCGCTCAATGAGCAGTTCTTC. The whole variable domain, remainder taken from reference TRBV5-1 and TRBJ2-1, is KAGVTQTPRYLIKTRGQQVTLSCSPISGHRSVSWYQQTPGQGLQFLFEYFSETQRNKGNFPGRFSGRQFSNSRSEMNVSTLELGDSALYLCASSFTSGGALNEQFFGPGTRLTVL.

This sequence joins TRBV20-1 and TRBJ2-7, with 9 bases matching TRBD1. This CDR3 is built from 14 residues. In germline, CDR1 is DFQATT, CDR2 SNEGSKA (reference sequence). After removal of 3 bases from V and 2 bases from J, the junction contained 5 bases not matched to a gene. In DNA form, the CDR3 reads TGCAGTGCTAGTGGGGGGACAGGGACCTACGAGCAGTACTTC. Amino acid sequence: CSASGGTGTYEQYF.

This chain connects TRBV2 to TRBJ2-2; either TRBD1 or TRBD2 may fit D (5 bases each). The CDR3 has 13 amino acids. In germline, CDR1 is SNHLY, CDR2 FYNNEI. With 6 bases removed from V and 6 bases from J, the gap between germline ends came to 11 bases. CDR3 in DNA: TGTGCCAGCAGGTCAGGGAGTCCCGGGGAGCTGTTTTTT. Residues: CASRSGSPGELFF. Full variable domain (outside the CDR3, taken from reference TRBV2 and TRBJ2-2): EPEVTQTPSHQVTQMGQEVILRCVPISNHLYFYWYRQILGQKVEFLVSFYNNEISEKSEIFDDQFSVERPDGSNFTLKIRSTKLEDSAMYFCASRSGSPGELFFGEGSRLTVL.

The gene calls are TRBV10-3 and TRBJ2-3, with a tentative D call TRBD2 (6 bases). Trimming left V 3 bases short and J 2 bases short, with 9 bases between. This CDR3 is 14 amino acids long. Per the germline V gene, CDR1 is ENHRY and CDR2 is SYGVKD. The CDR3 loop reads CAISERRDTDTQYF. The CDR3 nucleotides read TGTGCCATCAGTGAAAGGAGGGACACAGATACGCAGTATTTT.

J is TRBJ2-5 and V is TRBV20-1, with TRBD2 matching 12 bases. The J call may be mistaken, given a closer DNA end match to TRBJ2-1. Germline V CDR1 and CDR2: DFQATT, SNEGSKA (reference sequence). The CDR3 has 16 residues. CDR3 amino acids: CSARTSGGLYQETQFF. CDR3 nucleotides: TGCAGTGCTAGGACTAGCGGGGGCTTGTACCAAGAGACCCAGTTCTTC.

This clonotype was counted at least ten times. The J gene is TRBJ2-4, the V gene TRBV4-2; D is unclear. V was shortened by 3 bases and J by 0 bases, with 9 bases between the two germline ends. Germline-derived CDR1 and CDR2 are LGHNA and YNFKEQ. The CDR3 covers 15 residues. The CDR3, as DNA: TGTGCCAGCAGCCAGGATATAACAGCCAAAAACATTCAGTACTTC. Its protein product is CASSQDITAKNIQYF.

The chain couples TRBV27 to TRBJ1-2; TRBD1 might be the D (6 bases). There are 12 residues in the CDR3. Trimming pared 3 bases from V and 8 bases from J, leaving 10 bases between. Germline CDR1 and CDR2: MNHEY and SMNVEV (reference sequence). The chain's CDR3 is CASSFGGGGYTF. CDR3 bases: TGTGCCAGCAGTTTTGGGGGGGGCGGCTACACCTTC.